The clone carrying this T cell receptor (beta chain) was found a few times. What it recognizes is unknown. The record originates from a study of OX40 agonist ivuxolimab in advanced cancers. Study-wide points: More expanded clones were seen, on average, in CD8+ T cells than in CD4+. Among patients with partial responses at 0.1-3.0 mg/kg, clonal expansion was among the lowest. Clonal expansion by week 6 occurred in CD4+ and CD8+ blood T cells (at 0.1 to 3.0 mg/kg).

The CDR3 spans 15 residues. CDR1 and CDR2 from the germline V gene are LNHDA and SQIVND (reference sequence). Losses at the gene ends were 9 bases for V and 4 bases for J; bases not matched to a gene: 11. Patients with a history of autoimmune disease or on systemic immunosuppression were excluded. Profiled with immunoSEQ multiplex PCR; TCRdb holds only in-frame clones, not every one. The data show about 71,000 clones, less than 90% seen once. The chain has TRBV19 and TRBJ2-1; the match to TRBD2 covers 8 bases. Here the sequenced sample was CD4+ or CD8+ T cells sorted from blood, taken in a trial of the OX40 agonist ivuxolimab. The TCR was taken from an adult with an advanced solid tumor such as melanoma, head and neck, liver or kidney cancer. The CDR3 nucleotides read TGTGCCAGCCCCCTGACGGGAGGGCCTTACAATGAGCAGTTCTTC. Its translation: CASPLTGGPYNEQFF.